Included here is one T cell receptor beta chain sequence, with context. What it binds is unknown. The data derive from a study of cytomegalovirus exposure and HLA in healthy donors. Notes on the study in general: Later analysis suggested most CMV-associated TCR beta chains were HLA-restricted.

This PCR relied on a set of 60 Vbeta primers and 13 Jbeta primers. This table comes from immunoSEQ multiplex PCR, and its TCRdb copy is limited to in-frame clones, with some not included. This sample has roughly 240,000 clones; about 81% occur once, and the top ten carry 5% to 6.5%. CDR1 MNHEY and CDR2 SMNVEV come from the germline V gene (reference sequence). The CDR3 is 14 amino acids. V lost 3 bases, J lost 3 bases, and 1 base stayed unmatched. V usage is TRBV27 and J usage is TRBJ2-1, with 8 bases lining up with TRBD2. The sequenced material came from PBMCs. This clonotype originated in a woman between 35 and 50 years old in good health and CMV-seropositive. The CDR3 spells CASSFAGGYNEQFF. The CDR3 DNA reads TGTGCCAGCAGTTTTGCGGGGGGCTACAATGAGCAGTTCTTC.